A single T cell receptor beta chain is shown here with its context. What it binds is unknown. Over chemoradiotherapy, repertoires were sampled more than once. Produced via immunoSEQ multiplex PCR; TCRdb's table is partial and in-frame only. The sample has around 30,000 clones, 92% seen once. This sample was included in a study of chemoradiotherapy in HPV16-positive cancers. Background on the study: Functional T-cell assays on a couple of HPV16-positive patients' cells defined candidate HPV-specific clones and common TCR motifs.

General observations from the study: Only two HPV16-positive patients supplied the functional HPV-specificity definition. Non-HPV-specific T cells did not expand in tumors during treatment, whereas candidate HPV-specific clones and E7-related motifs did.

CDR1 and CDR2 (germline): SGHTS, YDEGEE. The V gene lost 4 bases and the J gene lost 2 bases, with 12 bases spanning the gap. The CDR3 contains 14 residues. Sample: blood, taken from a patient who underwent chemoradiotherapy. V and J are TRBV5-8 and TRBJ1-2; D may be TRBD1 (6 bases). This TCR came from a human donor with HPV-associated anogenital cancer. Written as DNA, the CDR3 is TGTGCCAGCAGCCATGGACAGTTAAACTATGGCTACACCTTC. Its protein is CASSHGQLNYGYTF.